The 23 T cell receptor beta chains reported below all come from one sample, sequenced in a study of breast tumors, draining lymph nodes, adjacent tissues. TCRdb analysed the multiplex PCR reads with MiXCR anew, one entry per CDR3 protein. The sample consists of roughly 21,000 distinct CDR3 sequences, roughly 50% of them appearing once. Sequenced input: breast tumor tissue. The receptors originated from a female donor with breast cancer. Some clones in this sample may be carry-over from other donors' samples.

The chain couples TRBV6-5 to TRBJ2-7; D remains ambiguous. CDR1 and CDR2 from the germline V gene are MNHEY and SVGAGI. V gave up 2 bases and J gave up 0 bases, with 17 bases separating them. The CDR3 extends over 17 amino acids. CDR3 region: CASSYGPGNQRSYEQYF. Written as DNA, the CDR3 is TGTGCCAGCAGTTACGGTCCGGGCAATCAGCGCTCCTACGAGCAGTACTTC.

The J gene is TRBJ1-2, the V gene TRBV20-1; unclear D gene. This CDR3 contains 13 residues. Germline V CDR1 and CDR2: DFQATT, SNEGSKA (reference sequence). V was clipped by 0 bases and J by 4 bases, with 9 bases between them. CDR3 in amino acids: CSARDWSRYGYTF. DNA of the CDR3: TGCAGTGCTAGAGATTGGAGCCGCTATGGCTACACCTTC.

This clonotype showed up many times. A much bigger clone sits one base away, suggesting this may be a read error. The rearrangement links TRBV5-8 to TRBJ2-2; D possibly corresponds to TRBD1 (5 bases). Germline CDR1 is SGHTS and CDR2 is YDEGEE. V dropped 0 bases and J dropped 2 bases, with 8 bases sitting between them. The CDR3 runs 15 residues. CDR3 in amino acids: CASSLGQTNTGELFF. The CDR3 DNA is TGTGCCAGCAGCTTGGGACAGACAAACACCGGGGAGCTGTTTTTT. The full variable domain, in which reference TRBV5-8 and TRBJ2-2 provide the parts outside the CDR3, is EAGVTQSPTHLIKTRGQQATLRCSPISGHTSVYWYQQALGLGLQFLLWYDEGEERNRGNFPPRFSGRQFPNYSSELNVNALELEDSALYLCASSLGQTNTGELFFGEGSRLTVL.

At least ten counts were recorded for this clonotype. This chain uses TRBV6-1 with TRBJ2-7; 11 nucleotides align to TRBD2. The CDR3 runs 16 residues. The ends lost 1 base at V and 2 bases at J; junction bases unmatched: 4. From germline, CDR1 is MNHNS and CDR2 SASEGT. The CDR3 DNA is TGTGCCAGCAGTGAAGTGGGGACTAGCGGAACCTACGAGCAGTACTTC. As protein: CASSEVGTSGTYEQYF.

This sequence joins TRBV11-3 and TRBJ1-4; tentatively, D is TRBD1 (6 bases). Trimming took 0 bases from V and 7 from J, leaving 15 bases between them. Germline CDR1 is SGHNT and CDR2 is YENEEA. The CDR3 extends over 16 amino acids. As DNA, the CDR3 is TGTGCCAGCAGCTTAGACCCGGGGGCGTCTAGTGAAAAACTGTTTTTT. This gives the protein CASSLDPGASSEKLFF. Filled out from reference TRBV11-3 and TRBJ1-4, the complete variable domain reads EAGVVQSPRYKIIEKKQPVAFWCNPISGHNTLYWYLQNLGQGPELLIRYENEEAVDDSQLPKDRFSAERLKGVDSTLKIQPAELGDSAVYLCASSLDPGASSEKLFFGSGTQLSVL.

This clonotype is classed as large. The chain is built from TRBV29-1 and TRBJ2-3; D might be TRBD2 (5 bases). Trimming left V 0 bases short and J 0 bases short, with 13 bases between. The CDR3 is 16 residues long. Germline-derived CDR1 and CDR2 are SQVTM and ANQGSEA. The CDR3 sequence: CSVEDLGRRSTDTQYF. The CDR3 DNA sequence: TGCAGCGTTGAAGATCTGGGGAGAAGAAGCACAGATACGCAGTATTTT.

Written as DNA, the CDR3 is TGCGCCAGCAGTGTGATGCTGACTAGCGGGAGGGCCGGGGAGACCCAGTACTTC. Its protein product is CASSVMLTSGRAGETQYF. The chain employs TRBV10-1 and TRBJ2-5; 14 nucleotides match TRBD2. CDR1 WNHNN and CDR2 SYGVQD come from the germline V gene (reference sequence). This CDR3 region has 18 residues. Germline trimming cut 4 bases from V and 5 bases from J; bases unmatched to any gene: 12.

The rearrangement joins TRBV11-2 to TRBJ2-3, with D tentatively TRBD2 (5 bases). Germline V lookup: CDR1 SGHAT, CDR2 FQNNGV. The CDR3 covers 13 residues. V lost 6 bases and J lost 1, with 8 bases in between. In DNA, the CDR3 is TGTGCCAGCAGGCAGGAGGGCACAGATACGCAGTATTTT. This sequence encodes CASRQEGTDTQYF.

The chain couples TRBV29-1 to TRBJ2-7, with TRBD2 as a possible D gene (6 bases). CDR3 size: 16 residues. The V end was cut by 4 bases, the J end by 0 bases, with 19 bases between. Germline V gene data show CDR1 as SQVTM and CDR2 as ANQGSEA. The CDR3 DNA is TGCAGCGTTGGGGGGGAAAGAAGATCCAGCTCCTACGAGCAGTACTTC. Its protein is CSVGGERRSSSYEQYF.

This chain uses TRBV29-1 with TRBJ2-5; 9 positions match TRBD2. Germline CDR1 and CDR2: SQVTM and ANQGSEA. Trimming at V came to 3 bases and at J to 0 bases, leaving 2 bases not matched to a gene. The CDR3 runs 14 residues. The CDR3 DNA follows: TGCAGCGTTGATCGGACTAGCGACCAAGAGACCCAGTACTTC. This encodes CSVDRTSDQETQYF.

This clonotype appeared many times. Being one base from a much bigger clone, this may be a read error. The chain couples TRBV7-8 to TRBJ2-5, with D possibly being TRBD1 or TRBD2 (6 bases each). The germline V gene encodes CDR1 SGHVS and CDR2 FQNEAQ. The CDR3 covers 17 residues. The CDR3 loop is CASSLFGGREYQEPQYF. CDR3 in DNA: TGTGCCAGCAGCTTATTCGGGGGCCGGGAGTACCAAGAGCCCCAGTACTTC.

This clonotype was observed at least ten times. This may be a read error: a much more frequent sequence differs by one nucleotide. The CDR3: CASSPFEQASEQYF. CDR3 nucleotides: TGTGCCAGCAGTCCTTTCGAACAAGCGTCCGAGCAGTACTTC. This chain uses TRBV6-1 with TRBJ2-7; D ambiguous. CDR1 MNHNS and CDR2 SASEGT come from the germline V gene. CDR3 length: 14 amino acids. The V end was cut by 5 bases, the J end by 6 bases, with 17 bases between.

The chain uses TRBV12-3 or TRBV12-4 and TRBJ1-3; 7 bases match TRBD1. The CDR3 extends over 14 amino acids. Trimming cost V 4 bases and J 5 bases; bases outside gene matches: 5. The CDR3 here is CASSSGTERNTIYF. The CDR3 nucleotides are TGTGCCAGCAGTTCCGGGACAGAGAGAAACACCATATATTTT.

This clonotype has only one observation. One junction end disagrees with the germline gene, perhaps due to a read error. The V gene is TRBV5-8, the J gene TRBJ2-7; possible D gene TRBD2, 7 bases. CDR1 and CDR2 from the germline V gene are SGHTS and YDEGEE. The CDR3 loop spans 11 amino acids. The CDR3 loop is CASSLGGGPSF. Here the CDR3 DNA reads TGTGCCAGCAGCCTTGGGGGGGGCCCAAGCTTC.

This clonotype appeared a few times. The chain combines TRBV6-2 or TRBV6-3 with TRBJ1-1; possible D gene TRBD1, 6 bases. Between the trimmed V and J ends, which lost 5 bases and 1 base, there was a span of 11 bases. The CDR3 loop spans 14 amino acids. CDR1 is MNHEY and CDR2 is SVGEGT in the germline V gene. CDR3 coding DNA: TGTGCCAGCAGTGACCACAGGGCGAACACTGAAGCTTTCTTT. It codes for CASSDHRANTEAFF.

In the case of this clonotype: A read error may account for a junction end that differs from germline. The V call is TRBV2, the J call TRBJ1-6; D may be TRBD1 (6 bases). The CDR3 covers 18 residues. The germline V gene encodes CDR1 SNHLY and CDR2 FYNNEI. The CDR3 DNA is TGTGCCAGCCGGCGGGGGGGGGCGCGGGGCTCTAATAATTCCCCCCTCCACTTT. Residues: CASRRGGARGSNNSPLHF.

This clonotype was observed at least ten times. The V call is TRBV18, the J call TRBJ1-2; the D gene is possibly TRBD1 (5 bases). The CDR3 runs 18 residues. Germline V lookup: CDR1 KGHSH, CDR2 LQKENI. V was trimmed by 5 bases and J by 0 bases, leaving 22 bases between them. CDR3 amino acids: CASSGDRGDSPTNYGYTF. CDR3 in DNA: TGTGCCAGCTCAGGCGATAGGGGCGACAGCCCGACTAACTATGGCTACACCTTC.

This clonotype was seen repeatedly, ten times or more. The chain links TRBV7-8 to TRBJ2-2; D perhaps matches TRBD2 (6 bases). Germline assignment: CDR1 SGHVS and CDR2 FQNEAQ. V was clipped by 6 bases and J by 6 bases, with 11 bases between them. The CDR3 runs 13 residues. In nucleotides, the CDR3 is TGTGCCAGCAGTCGAACGGGGGCCGGGGAGCTGTTTTTT. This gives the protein CASSRTGAGELFF.

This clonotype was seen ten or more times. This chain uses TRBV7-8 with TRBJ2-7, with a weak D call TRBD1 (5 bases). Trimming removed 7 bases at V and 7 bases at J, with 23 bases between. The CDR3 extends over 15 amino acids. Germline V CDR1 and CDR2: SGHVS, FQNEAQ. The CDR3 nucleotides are TGTGCCAGCACCTTGAGGCAGGGTCTTCTAGGGGAGCAGTACTTC. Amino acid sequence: CASTLRQGLLGEQYF.

The CDR3 bases are TGCGCCAGCAGCGGAAGCCAGGGGGAGACTAGCGGGATGTCTAGCTCCTACAATGAGCAGTTCTTC. Amino acids: CASSGSQGETSGMSSSYNEQFF. The chain employs TRBV5-1 and TRBJ2-1, with 11 bases lining up with TRBD2. The CDR3 spans 22 residues. The V gene end was trimmed by 4 bases and the J gene end by 0 bases; junction bases not matched to a gene: 21. Germline V gene lookup returns CDR1 SGHRS and CDR2 YFSETQ.

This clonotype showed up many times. In DNA, the CDR3 is TGTGCCAGCAGTTCTGGGATCTCTCACTCAGATACGCAGTATTTT. Translated: CASSSGISHSDTQYF. The V and J genes are TRBV12-3 or TRBV12-4 and TRBJ2-3; no definite D call. The CDR3 contains 15 residues. Deletions cut 4 bases from V and 4 bases from J, with 15 bases between.

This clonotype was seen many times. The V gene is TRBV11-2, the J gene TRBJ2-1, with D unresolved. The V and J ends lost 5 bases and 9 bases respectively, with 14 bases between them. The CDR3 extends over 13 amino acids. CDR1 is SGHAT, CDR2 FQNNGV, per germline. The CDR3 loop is CASSKRLGGEQFF. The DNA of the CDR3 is TGTGCCAGCAGCAAACGACTGGGTGGTGAGCAGTTCTTC.

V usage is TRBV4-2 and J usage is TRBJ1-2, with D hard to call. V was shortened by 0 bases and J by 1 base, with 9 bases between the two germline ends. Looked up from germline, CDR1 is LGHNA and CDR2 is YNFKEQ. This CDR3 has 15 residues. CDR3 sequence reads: CASSQDGQVNYGYTF. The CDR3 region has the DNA TGTGCCAGCAGCCAAGATGGGCAGGTTAACTATGGCTACACCTTC.